This TCR beta chain was sequenced in a study of T cells expressing NK-cell markers. About the research overall: Sorted CD3+CD56+NKG2C+, CD3+CD56+NKG2C- and CD3+CD56-NKG2C+ T cells provided the TCR beta repertoires. Eight donors were sequenced, seven testing HCMV-seropositive and one testing seronegative. Study-wide points: A handful of donors' CD3+CD56-NKG2C+ cells were dominated by the same clonotypes.

Concerning this clonotype: No antigen is known for it.

A 5'RACE template switching approach incorporating UMIs was used to make TCR beta cDNA. TCRdb reprocessed the 5' RACE reads and stores each CDR3 protein as one record, lacking DNA. This repertoire includes 350,000 to 450,000 distinct CDR3 sequences. The germline CDR1 and CDR2 sequences are SGHTA and FQGNSA. This CDR3 is 14 amino acids long. The source of this sequence is a man aged 18-70 years in good health. Sample: blood T cells: a sorted CD56 or NKG2C T cell subset, CD4+ or CD8+ T cells, or bulk PBMC T cells (not recorded which). The rearrangement joins TRBV7-2 to TRBJ2-1; TCRdb reports TRBD2, a call that lacks DNA to check it against. The CDR3 region is CASTQMRGHNEQFF.